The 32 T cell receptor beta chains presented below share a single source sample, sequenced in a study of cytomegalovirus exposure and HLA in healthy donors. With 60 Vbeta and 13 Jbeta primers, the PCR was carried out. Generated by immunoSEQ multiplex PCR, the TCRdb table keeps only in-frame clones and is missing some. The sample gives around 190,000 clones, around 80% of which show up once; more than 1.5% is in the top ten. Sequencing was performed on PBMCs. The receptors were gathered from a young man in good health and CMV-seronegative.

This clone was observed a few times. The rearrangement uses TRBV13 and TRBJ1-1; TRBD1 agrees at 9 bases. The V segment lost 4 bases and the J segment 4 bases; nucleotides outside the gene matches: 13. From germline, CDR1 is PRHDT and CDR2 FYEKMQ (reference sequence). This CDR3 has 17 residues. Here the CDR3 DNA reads TGTGCCAGCAGCTCCGGGACAGGGTCTCCCCTCGTCACTGAAGCTTTCTTT. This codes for CASSSGTGSPLVTEAFF.

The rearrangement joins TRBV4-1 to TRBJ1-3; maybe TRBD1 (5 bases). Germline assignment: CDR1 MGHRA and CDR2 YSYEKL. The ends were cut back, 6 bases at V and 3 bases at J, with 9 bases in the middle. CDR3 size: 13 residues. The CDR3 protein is CASRPTDGNTIYF. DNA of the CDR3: TGCGCCAGCAGGCCGACAGATGGAAACACCATATATTTT.

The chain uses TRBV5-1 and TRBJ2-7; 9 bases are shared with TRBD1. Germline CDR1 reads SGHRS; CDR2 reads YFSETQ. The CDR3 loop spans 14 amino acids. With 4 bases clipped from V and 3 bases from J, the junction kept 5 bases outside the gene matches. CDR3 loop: CASSTGTGNYEQYF. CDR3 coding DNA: TGCGCCAGCAGCACAGGGACAGGGAACTACGAGCAGTACTTC.

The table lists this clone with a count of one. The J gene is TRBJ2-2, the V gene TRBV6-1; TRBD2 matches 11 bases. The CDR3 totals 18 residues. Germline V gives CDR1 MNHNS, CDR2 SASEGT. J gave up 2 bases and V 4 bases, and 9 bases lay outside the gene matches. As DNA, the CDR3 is TGTGCCAGCAGTGGCCCGGGACTAGCGGCCTTTAACACCGGGGAGCTGTTTTTT. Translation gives CASSGPGLAAFNTGELFF.

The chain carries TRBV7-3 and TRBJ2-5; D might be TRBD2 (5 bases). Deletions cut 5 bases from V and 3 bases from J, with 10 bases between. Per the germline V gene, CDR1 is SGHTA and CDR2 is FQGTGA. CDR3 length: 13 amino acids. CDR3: CASSPAREETQYF. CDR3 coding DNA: TGTGCCAGCAGCCCCGCGAGGGAAGAGACCCAGTACTTC.

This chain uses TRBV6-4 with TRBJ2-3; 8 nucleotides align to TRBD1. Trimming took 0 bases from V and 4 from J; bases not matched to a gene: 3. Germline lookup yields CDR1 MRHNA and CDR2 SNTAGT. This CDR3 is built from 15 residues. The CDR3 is CASSDSGQVADTQYF. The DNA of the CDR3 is TGTGCCAGCAGTGACTCGGGACAGGTTGCAGATACGCAGTATTTT.

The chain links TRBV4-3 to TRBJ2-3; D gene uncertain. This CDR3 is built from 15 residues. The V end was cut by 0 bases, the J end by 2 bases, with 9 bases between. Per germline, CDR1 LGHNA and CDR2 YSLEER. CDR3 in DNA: TGCGCCAGCAGCCAAGAGGTACTACACACAGATACGCAGTATTTT. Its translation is CASSQEVLHTDTQYF.

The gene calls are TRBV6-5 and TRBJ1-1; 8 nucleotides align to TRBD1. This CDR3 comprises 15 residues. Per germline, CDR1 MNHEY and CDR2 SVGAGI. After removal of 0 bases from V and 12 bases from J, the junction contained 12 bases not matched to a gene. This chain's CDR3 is CASSYSTRARGPTFF. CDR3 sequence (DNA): TGTGCCAGCAGTTACTCGACTCGGGCCAGGGGGCCGACTTTCTTT.

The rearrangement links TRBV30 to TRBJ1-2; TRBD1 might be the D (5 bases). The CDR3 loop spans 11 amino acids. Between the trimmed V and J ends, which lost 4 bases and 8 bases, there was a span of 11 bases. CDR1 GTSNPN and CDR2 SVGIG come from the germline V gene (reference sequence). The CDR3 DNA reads TGTGCCTGGACTGGCAGGGCGGGCTACACCTTC. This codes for CAWTGRAGYTF.

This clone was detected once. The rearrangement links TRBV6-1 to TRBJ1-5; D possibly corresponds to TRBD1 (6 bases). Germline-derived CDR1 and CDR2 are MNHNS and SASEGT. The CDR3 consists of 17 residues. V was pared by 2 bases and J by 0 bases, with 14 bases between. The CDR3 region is CASSEWGGTHSNQPQHF. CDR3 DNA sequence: TGTGCCAGCAGTGAATGGGGGGGGACACATAGCAATCAGCCCCAGCATTTT.

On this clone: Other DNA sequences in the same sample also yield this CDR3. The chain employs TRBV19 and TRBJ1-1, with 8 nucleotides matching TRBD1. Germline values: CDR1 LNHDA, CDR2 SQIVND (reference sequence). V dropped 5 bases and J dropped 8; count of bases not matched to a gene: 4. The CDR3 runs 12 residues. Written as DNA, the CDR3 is TGTGCCAGTAGTCCCCGGGACAGGGAAGCTTTCTTT. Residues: CASSPRDREAFF.

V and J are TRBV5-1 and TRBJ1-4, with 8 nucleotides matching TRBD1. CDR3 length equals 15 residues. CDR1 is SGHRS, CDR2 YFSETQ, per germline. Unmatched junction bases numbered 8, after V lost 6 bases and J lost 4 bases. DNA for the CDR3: TGCGCCAGCACACTAATGGACAGGGATAATGAAAAACTGTTTTTT. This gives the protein CASTLMDRDNEKLFF.

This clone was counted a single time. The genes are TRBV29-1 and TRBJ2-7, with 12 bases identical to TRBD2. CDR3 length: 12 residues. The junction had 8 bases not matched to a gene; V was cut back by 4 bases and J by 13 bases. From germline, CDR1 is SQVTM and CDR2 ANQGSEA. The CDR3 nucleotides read TGCAGCGTTGGGGCTAGCGGGAGGGAAGTATACTTC. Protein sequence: CSVGASGREVYF.

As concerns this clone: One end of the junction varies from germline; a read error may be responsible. The CDR3 sequence: CASSQNPSGFSGTTIYF. The CDR3 bases are TGCGCCAGCAGCCAAAACCCATCGGGGTTCTCTGGAACCACCATATATTTT. V usage is TRBV4-3 and J usage is TRBJ1-3, with no clear D. Germline V gives CDR1 LGHNA, CDR2 YSLEER. This CDR3 region has 17 residues.

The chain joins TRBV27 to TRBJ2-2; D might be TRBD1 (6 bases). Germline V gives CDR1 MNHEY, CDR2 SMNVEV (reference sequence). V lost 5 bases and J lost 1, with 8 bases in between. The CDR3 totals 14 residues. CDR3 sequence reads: CASSLRGNTGELFF. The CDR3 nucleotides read TGTGCCAGCAGTCTCAGGGGGAACACCGGGGAGCTGTTTTTT.

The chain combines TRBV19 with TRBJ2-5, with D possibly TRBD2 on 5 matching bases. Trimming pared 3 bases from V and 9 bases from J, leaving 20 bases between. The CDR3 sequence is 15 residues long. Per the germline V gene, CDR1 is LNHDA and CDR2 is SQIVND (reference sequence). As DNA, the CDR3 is TGTGCCAGTAGTATTCGGGTGGGGAGCGCGGACTCCCAGTACTTC. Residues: CASSIRVGSADSQYF.

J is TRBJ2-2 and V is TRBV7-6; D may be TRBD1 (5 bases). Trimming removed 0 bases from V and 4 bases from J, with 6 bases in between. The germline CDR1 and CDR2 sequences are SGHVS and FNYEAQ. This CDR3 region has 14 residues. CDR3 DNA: TGTGCCAGCAGCTTAGCGACAGTCACCGGGGAGCTGTTTTTT. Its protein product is CASSLATVTGELFF.

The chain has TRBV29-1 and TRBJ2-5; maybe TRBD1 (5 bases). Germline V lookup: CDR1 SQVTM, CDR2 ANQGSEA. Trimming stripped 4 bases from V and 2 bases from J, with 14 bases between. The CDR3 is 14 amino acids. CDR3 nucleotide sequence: TGCAGCGTTGGCGGCAGGGTGACTCAAGAGACCCAGTACTTC. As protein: CSVGGRVTQETQYF.

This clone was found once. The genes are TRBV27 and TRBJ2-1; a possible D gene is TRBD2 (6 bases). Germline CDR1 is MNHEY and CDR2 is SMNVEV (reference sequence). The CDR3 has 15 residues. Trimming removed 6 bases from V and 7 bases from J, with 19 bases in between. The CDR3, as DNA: TGTGCCAGCAGCACCCTGGGGGGATTTGGGAATGAGCAGTTCTTC. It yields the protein CASSTLGGFGNEQFF.

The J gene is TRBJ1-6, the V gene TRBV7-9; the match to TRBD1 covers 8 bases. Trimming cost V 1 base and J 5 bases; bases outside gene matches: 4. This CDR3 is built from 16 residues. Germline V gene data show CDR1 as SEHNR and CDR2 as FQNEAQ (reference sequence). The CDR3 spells CASSLGPQGDNSPLHF. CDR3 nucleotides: TGTGCCAGCAGCTTAGGGCCACAGGGGGATAATTCACCCCTCCACTTT. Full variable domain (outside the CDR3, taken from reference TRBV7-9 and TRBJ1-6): DTGVSQNPRHKITKRGQNVTFRCDPISEHNRLYWYRQTLGQGPEFLTYFQNEAQLEKSRLLSDRFSAERPKGSFSTLEIQRTEQGDSAMYLCASSLGPQGDNSPLHFGNGTRLTVT.

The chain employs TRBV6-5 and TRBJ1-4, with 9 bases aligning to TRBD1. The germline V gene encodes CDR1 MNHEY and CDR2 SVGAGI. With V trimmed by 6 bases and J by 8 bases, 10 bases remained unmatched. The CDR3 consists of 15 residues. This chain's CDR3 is CASRITGGMGEKLFF. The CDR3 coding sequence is TGTGCCAGCAGGATAACAGGGGGCATGGGGGAAAAACTGTTTTTT.

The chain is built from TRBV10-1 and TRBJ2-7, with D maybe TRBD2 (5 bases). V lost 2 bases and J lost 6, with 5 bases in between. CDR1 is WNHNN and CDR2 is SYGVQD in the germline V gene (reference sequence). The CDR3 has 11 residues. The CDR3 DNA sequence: TGCGCCAGCAGTGAGGGGAGCGAGCAGTACTTC. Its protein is CASSEGSEQYF.

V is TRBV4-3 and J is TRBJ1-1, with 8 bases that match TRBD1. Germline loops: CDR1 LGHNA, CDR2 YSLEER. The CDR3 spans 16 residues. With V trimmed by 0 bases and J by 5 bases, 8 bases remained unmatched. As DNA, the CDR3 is TGCGCCAGCAGCCAAGACCCGACAGGGGTGGGAACTGAAGCTTTCTTT. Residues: CASSQDPTGVGTEAFF.

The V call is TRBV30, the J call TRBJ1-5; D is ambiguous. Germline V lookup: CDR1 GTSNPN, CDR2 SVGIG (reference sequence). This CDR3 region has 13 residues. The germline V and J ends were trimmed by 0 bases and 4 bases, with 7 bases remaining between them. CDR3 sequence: CAWSVTGNQPQHF. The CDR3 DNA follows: TGTGCCTGGAGTGTAACCGGGAATCAGCCCCAGCATTTT. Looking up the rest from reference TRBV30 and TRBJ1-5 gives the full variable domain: SQTIHQWPATLVQPVGSPLSLECTVEGTSNPNLYWYRQAAGRGLQLLFYSVGIGQISSEVPQNLSASRPQDRQFILSSKKLLLSDSGFYLCAWSVTGNQPQHFGDGTRLSIL.

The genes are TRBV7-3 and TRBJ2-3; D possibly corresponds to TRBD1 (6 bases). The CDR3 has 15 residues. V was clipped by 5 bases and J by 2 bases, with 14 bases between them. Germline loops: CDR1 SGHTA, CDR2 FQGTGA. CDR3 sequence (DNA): TGTGCCAGCAGCCGGCGGACAGCCAACACAGATACGCAGTATTTT. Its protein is CASSRRTANTDTQYF.

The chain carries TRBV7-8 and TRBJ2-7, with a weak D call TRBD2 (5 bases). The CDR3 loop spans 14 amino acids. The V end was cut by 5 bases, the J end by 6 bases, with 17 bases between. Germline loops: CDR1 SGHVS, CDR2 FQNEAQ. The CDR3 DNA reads TGTGCCAGCAGCCGTAGCGAGAGGGAATCCGAGCAGTACTTC. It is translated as CASSRSERESEQYF.

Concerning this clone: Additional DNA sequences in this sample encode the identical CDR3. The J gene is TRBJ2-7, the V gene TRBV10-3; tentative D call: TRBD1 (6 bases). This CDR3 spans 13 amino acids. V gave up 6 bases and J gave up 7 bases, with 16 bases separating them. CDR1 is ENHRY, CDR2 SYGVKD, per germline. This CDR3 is CAIRETIGGEQYF. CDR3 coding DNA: TGTGCCATCAGGGAAACTATAGGGGGAGAGCAGTACTTC.

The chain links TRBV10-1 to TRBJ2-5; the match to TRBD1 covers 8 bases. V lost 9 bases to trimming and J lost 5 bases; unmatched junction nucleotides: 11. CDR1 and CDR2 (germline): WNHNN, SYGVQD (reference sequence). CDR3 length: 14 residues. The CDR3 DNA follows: TGCGCCAGTTCCTCAGGACAGGGAATGGAGACCCAGTACTTC. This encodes CASSSGQGMETQYF.

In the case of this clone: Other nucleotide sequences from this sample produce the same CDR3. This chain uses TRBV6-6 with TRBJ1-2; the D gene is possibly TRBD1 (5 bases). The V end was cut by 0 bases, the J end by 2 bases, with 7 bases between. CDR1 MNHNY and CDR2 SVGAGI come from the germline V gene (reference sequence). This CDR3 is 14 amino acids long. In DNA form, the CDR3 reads TGTGCCAGCAGTTACTCGTCAGGGAACTATGGCTACACCTTC. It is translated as CASSYSSGNYGYTF.

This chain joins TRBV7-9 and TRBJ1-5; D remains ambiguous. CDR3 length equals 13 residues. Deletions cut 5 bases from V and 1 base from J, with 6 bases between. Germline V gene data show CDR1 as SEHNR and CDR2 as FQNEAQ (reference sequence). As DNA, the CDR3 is TGTGCCAGCAGCCCCGGGAGCAATCAGCCCCAGCATTTT. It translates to CASSPGSNQPQHF.

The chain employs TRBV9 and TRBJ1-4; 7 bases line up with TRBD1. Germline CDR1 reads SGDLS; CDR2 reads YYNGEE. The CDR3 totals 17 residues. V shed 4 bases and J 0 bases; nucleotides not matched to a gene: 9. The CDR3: CASSPRGGGATNEKLFF. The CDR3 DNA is TGTGCCAGCAGCCCGAGAGGAGGGGGCGCAACTAATGAAAAACTGTTTTTT.

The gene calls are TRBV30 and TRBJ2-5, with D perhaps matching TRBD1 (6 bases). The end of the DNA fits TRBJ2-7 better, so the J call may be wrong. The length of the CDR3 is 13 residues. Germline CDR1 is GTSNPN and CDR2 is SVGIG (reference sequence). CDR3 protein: CAWRLDRSYEQYF. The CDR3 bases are TGTGCCTGGAGACTTGACAGGTCCTACGAGCAGTACTTC.